Listed here are 19 T cell receptor beta chains from one sample, sequenced in a study of beta chain features in type 1 diabetes. Of the isolated RNA, all was reverse transcribed, and so the sequenced material was expressed TCRB transcripts. This table comes from immunoSEQ multiplex PCR, and its TCRdb copy is limited to in-frame clones, with some not included. There are 280,000 or so clones in the sample; 15% occur only once, and 0.015% to 0.019% lies in the top ten. Overall study results and limits: There was a moderate but significant shortening of TCRB CDR3s in all four CD4+ subsets of Type 1 diabetes patients.

Their antigens remain unidentified. The sequencing input was naive CD4+ T cells from blood. Receptors originate from a young man with type 1 diabetes.

The chain uses TRBV18 and TRBJ1-2; TRBD1 agrees at 7 bases. Germline trimming cut 2 bases from V and 8 bases from J; bases unmatched to any gene: 5. Germline V gene sequence: CDR1 KGHSH, CDR2 LQKENI. The CDR3 loop spans 13 amino acids. CDR3 DNA: TGTGCCAGCTCACCATCCGAAGGGGGCGGCTACACCTTC. Translated, it gives CASSPSEGGGYTF.

The V call is TRBV11-3, the J call TRBJ2-4; D remains unclear. V was cut by 5 bases and J by 4 bases, with 15 bases left in between. CDR1 SGHNT and CDR2 YENEEA come from the germline V gene. The CDR3 consists of 15 residues. The DNA for the CDR3 is TGTGCCAGCAGCCCCAAATCGGTGACAAAAAACATTCAGTACTTC. This translates into CASSPKSVTKNIQYF.

This clone was detected only a few times. V is TRBV6-6 and J is TRBJ2-7; 9 nucleotides agree with TRBD1. The germline V gene has CDR1 MNHNY and CDR2 SVGAGI (reference sequence). The CDR3 runs 13 residues. J was trimmed by 7 bases and V by 10 bases; bases with no gene match: 11. The DNA of the CDR3 is TGTGCCACCAGATCAAGGGGACAGGGTGAGCAGTACTTC. As protein: CATRSRGQGEQYF.

V and J are TRBV18 and TRBJ2-5; D perhaps matches TRBD1 (6 bases). This CDR3 region has 12 residues. Germline-derived CDR1 and CDR2 are KGHSH and LQKENI. V lost 0 bases and J 8 bases, leaving 7 bases between the germline ends. CDR3 bases: TGTGCCAGCTCACCACCAGGGGGTACCCAGTACTTC. Translating it yields CASSPPGGTQYF.

The sample holds a few counts of this clone. J is TRBJ1-2 and V is TRBV7-2; D not resolved. The V gene lost 4 bases and the J gene lost 2 bases, with 2 bases spanning the gap. The CDR3 has 11 amino acids. Germline loops: CDR1 SGHTA, CDR2 FQGNSA. CDR3 sequence reads: CASSSNYGYTF. As DNA, the CDR3 is TGTGCCAGCAGCTCAAACTATGGCTACACCTTC. Full variable domain (rest looked up from reference TRBV7-2 and TRBJ1-2): GAGVSQSPSNKVTEKGKDVELRCDPISGHTALYWYRQSLGQGLEFLIYFQGNSAPDKSGLPSDRFSAERTGGSVSTLTIQRTQQEDSAVYLCASSSNYGYTFGSGTRLTVV.

This clone was observed a few times. V usage is TRBV15 and J usage is TRBJ1-4; maybe TRBD1 (6 bases). Trimming left V 1 base short and J 8 bases short, with 14 bases between. There are 15 residues in the CDR3. Germline V gene sequence: CDR1 LNHNV, CDR2 YYDKDF (reference sequence). The CDR3 spells CATSRVLQGREKLFF. CDR3 bases: TGTGCCACCAGCAGAGTATTACAGGGCCGAGAAAAACTGTTTTTT.

This clone has just a few counts. Additional DNA sequences in this sample encode the identical CDR3. V usage is TRBV28 and J usage is TRBJ2-7, with 11 positions matching TRBD2. The length of the CDR3 is 15 residues. The germline V gene encodes CDR1 MDHEN and CDR2 SYDVKM. V lost 4 bases and J lost 1; bases outside the gene matches: 3. The CDR3 DNA reads TGTGCCAGCAGTTCTGGACTAGCGGGTTCCTACGAGCAGTACTTC. Its protein product is CASSSGLAGSYEQYF.

There are a few counts of this clone. The CDR3 region is CASSYPEGLAGGTQYF. CDR3 DNA: TGTGCCAGCAGTTACCCAGAGGGACTAGCGGGAGGGACCCAGTACTTC. V and J are TRBV6-5 and TRBJ2-5, with 15 bases aligning to TRBD2. The V and J ends lost 2 bases and 7 bases, in that order; junction bases with no gene match: 5. Germline CDR1 MNHEY, CDR2 SVGAGI. This CDR3 has 16 amino acids.

V gene TRBV5-1 combines with J gene TRBJ2-3; D possibly corresponds to TRBD1 (6 bases). CDR3 size: 16 residues. V was clipped by 0 bases and J by 0 bases, with 11 bases between them. CDR1 SGHRS and CDR2 YFSETQ come from the germline V gene. The CDR3 region is CASSLAQQGSTDTQYF. The CDR3 DNA reads as TGCGCCAGCAGCTTGGCCCAGCAGGGGAGCACAGATACGCAGTATTTT.

The chain couples TRBV30 to TRBJ2-5, with TRBD1 identical over 8 bases. Germline CDR1 is GTSNPN and CDR2 is SVGIG (reference sequence). With 1 base clipped from V and 6 bases from J, the junction kept 16 bases outside the gene matches. This CDR3 spans 17 amino acids. The CDR3 here is CAWSADRGRGSLKTQYF. The CDR3 DNA reads as TGTGCCTGGAGTGCAGACAGGGGAAGGGGGAGTTTGAAGACCCAGTACTTC.

This clone has only a few counts. The chain links TRBV5-4 to TRBJ2-7, with 8 bases lining up with TRBD1. The ends lost 7 bases at V and 2 bases at J; junction bases unmatched: 8. This CDR3 spans 14 amino acids. CDR1 is SGHNT, CDR2 YYREEE, per germline (reference sequence). The CDR3 region is CASGYQGAAYEQYF. The CDR3 coding sequence is TGTGCCAGCGGTTACCAGGGGGCTGCCTACGAGCAGTACTTC.

The chain uses TRBV5-1 and TRBJ2-3, with D perhaps TRBD1 (6 bases). Germline V gene data show CDR1 as SGHRS and CDR2 as YFSETQ. Trimming removed 2 bases from V and 6 bases from J, with 13 bases in between. The CDR3 runs 14 residues. In nucleotides, the CDR3 is TGCGCCAGCAGCTTCGGACAGCTCTGGGATACGCAGTATTTT. This codes for CASSFGQLWDTQYF.

This clone appeared a few times. Here the CDR3 reads CASSLGSGPNNEQFF. Here the CDR3 DNA reads TGTGCCAGCAGCTTAGGGAGCGGTCCTAACAATGAGCAGTTCTTC. The chain couples TRBV7-2 to TRBJ2-1; tentative D call: TRBD2 (5 bases). In germline, CDR1 is SGHTA, CDR2 FQGNSA. The CDR3 is made up of 15 amino acids. V was clipped by 1 base and J by 5 bases, with 12 bases between them.

This clone was observed a few times. The chain is built from TRBV6-1 and TRBJ1-2, with D unclear. V lost 2 bases and J 0 bases, leaving 13 bases between the germline ends. Germline CDR1 is MNHNS and CDR2 is SASEGT. This CDR3 is 16 amino acids long. DNA of the CDR3: TGTGCCAGCAGTGAAAGGTCAGACTCAGCTAACTATGGCTACACCTTC. Amino acids: CASSERSDSANYGYTF.

The chain links TRBV28 to TRBJ2-1; weak D call: TRBD2 (7 bases). The CDR3 extends over 20 amino acids. Germline V CDR1 and CDR2: MDHEN, SYDVKM. Trimming took 6 bases from V and 0 from J, leaving 27 bases between them. CDR3 sequence reads: CASSPPGGGPARASYNEQFF. CDR3 in DNA: TGTGCCAGCAGCCCCCCGGGCGGGGGCCCCGCAAGGGCCTCCTACAATGAGCAGTTCTTC.

The chain has TRBV28 and TRBJ2-2; D remains unclear. Per germline, CDR1 MDHEN and CDR2 SYDVKM. V lost 5 bases and J lost 5, with 12 bases in between. The CDR3 has 14 amino acids. CDR3 sequence reads: CASSPHPTTGELFF. CDR3 DNA sequence: TGTGCCAGCAGTCCACACCCGACAACCGGGGAGCTGTTTTTT. Supplemented by reference TRBV28 and TRBJ2-2, the full variable domain reads DVKVTQSSRYLVKRTGEKVFLECVQDMDHENMFWYRQDPGLGLRLIYFSYDVKMKEKGDIPEGYSVSREKKERFSLILESASTNQTSMYLCASSPHPTTGELFFGEGSRLTVL.

This clone was recorded a few times. The chain joins TRBV7-2 to TRBJ2-7, with 8 bases aligning to TRBD1. Germline V gene sequence: CDR1 SGHTA, CDR2 FQGNSA. V shed 3 bases, J shed 7 bases, and the junction held 8 bases outside the gene matches. The CDR3 spans 14 residues. The CDR3 DNA is TGTGCCAGCAGCTTCCAGGGGGCGCGAGGGGAGCAGTACTTC. Translating it yields CASSFQGARGEQYF.

This chain uses TRBV30 with TRBJ2-1; tentative D call: TRBD2 (6 bases). The CDR3 has 12 amino acids. Germline V lookup: CDR1 GTSNPN, CDR2 SVGIG (reference sequence). Trimming stripped 5 bases from V and 6 bases from J, with 11 bases between. The CDR3 DNA reads as TGTGCCTGGGGGGGGTCGGGCAATGAGCAGTTCTTC. Amino acids: CAWGGSGNEQFF.

This clone appeared a few times. This rearrangement joins TRBV5-1 to TRBJ2-5; 8 bases are shared with TRBD1. CDR3 length: 13 residues. Trimming took 4 bases from V and 5 from J; bases not matched to a gene: 4. Germline values: CDR1 SGHRS, CDR2 YFSETQ. The CDR3 protein is CASSRTGTETQYF. As DNA, the CDR3 is TGCGCCAGCAGCAGGACAGGGACCGAGACCCAGTACTTC.